The rows below give T cell receptor beta chains drawn from one sample of a study of T cell responses to AZD1222 COVID-19 vaccine. Data came from immunoSEQ multiplex PCR; TCRdb stores just in-frame clones and leaves some out. The sample has about 97,000 clones, about 89% seen once. The specimen was peripheral blood, collected on day 0 of AZD1222 vaccination. Receptor source: an adult in good health. CDR3s include the opening cysteine and the closing phenylalanine or tryptophan. A D gene is named only where the DNA matches it firmly. Not all rows give a size; the values are once, few, many and, for expanded clones, a class.

j_call,clone_size,d_call,v_call,cdr3_aa,cdr3_nt
TRBJ1-1,.,.,TRBV9,CASSPFGSEAFF,TGTGCCAGCAGCCCCTTTGGGTCTGAAGCTTTCTTT
TRBJ1-5,.,.,TRBV9,CASSVDTGSNQPQHF,TGTGCCAGCAGCGTGGATACAGGTAGCAATCAGCCCCAGCATTTT
TRBJ2-3,.,TRBD1,TRBV5-1,CASSPGQGGDTQYF,TGCGCCAGCAGCCCCGGACAGGGTGGGGATACGCAGTATTTT
TRBJ2-1,.,.,TRBV24-1,CATSDLVEGHNEQFF,TGTGCCACCAGTGATTTGGTTGAGGGGCACAATGAGCAGTTCTTC
TRBJ2-3,.,.,TRBV29-1,CSVGGNPGTDTQYF,TGCAGCGTTGGGGGCAACCCAGGCACAGATACGCAGTATTTT
TRBJ2-7,.,TRBD1,TRBV14,CASSQLTGGKQYF,TGTGCCAGCAGCCAACTGACAGGGGGCAAGCAGTACTTC
TRBJ1-5,.,.,TRBV19,CASSMAQGSVRSNQPQHF,TGTGCCAGTAGTATGGCACAGGGTTCGGTTCGGAGCAATCAGCCCCAGCATTTT
TRBJ2-1,.,TRBD1,TRBV7-8,CASSFRTGPSSYNEQFF,TGTGCCAGCAGCTTTAGGACAGGCCCAAGCTCCTACAATGAGCAGTTCTTC
TRBJ1-2,once,TRBD1,TRBV2,CASRQGQNYGYTF,TGTGCCAGTAGACAGGGACAGAACTATGGCTACACCTTC
TRBJ1-1,.,.,TRBV6-4,CASSASPPNTEAFF,TGTGCCAGCAGTGCTTCCCCTCCTAACACTGAAGCTTTCTTT
TRBJ1-2,few,TRBD1,TRBV5-6,CASAFLGTGTGNYGYTF,TGTGCCAGCGCTTTTTTGGGGACAGGGACAGGGAACTATGGCTACACCTTC
TRBJ2-5,.,TRBD2,TRBV5-1,CASSTGTSGGFETQYF,TGCGCCAGCAGCACAGGGACTAGCGGGGGTTTTGAGACCCAGTACTTC
TRBJ2-2,.,.,TRBV5-1,CASSRQSTGELFF,TGCGCCAGCAGCCGACAGAGCACCGGGGAGCTGTTTTTT
TRBJ1-6,once,.,TRBV12-3/TRBV12-4,CATSPDRLNLHF,TGTGCCACCTCTCCGGACCGCCTTAACCTCCACTTT
TRBJ1-2,.,.,TRBV27,CASRRGGVANYGYTF,TGTGCCAGCAGGCGGGGCGGGGTTGCTAACTATGGCTACACCTTC
TRBJ1-1,.,.,TRBV6-5,CASSYEGTEAFF,TGTGCCAGCAGTTACGAGGGGACTGAAGCTTTCTTT
TRBJ2-5,.,.,TRBV7-2,CASSRDRTQETQYF,TGTGCCAGCAGCCGCGACAGAACGCAAGAGACCCAGTACTTC
TRBJ1-4,.,.,TRBV7-9,CASSLGAINNEKLFF,TGTGCCAGCAGCTTAGGGGCCATCAATAATGAAAAACTGTTTTTT
TRBJ2-1,.,TRBD2,TRBV3-1/TRBV3-2,CASSPKTSGRNEQFF,TGTGCCAGCAGCCCCAAGACTAGCGGGAGAAATGAGCAGTTCTTC
TRBJ1-2,.,TRBD1,TRBV7-9,CASSDYRTGNYGYTF,TGTGCCAGCAGCGATTACCGGACAGGAAACTATGGCTACACCTTC
TRBJ1-6,.,.,TRBV4-3,CASSQEGGPAGYNSPLHF,TGCGCCAGCAGCCAAGAGGGAGGGCCCGCGGGGTATAATTCACCCCTCCACTTT
TRBJ2-5,.,.,TRBV6-5,CASFRDLQETQYF,TGTGCCAGCTTTAGGGACCTCCAAGAGACCCAGTACTTC
TRBJ1-1,.,.,TRBV2,CASSETRGGAFF,TGTGCCAGCAGTGAGACCCGGGGTGGAGCTTTCTTT
TRBJ2-3,.,.,TRBV9,CASSVADRDTQYF,TGTGCCAGCAGCGTAGCCGACAGGGATACGCAGTATTTT
TRBJ2-2,.,TRBD2,TRBV11-3,CASSRTSGSFNTGELFF,TGTGCCAGCAGCCGGACTAGCGGGAGCTTCAACACCGGGGAGCTGTTTTTT
TRBJ1-2,.,TRBD1,TRBV28,CASSFLAGGYGYTF,TGTGCCAGCAGTTTCTTGGCAGGGGGCTATGGCTACACCTTC
TRBJ1-1,few,.,TRBV14,CASSQTRGTEAFF,TGTGCCAGCAGCCAAACACGGGGCACTGAAGCTTTCTTT
TRBJ2-5,.,.,TRBV28,CASSLPTRQETQYF,TGTGCCAGCAGTTTACCGACTAGACAAGAGACCCAGTACTTC
TRBJ2-5,.,TRBD2,TRBV4-3,CASSQDRATSGGLQETQYF,TGCGCCAGCAGCCAAGATAGGGCGACTAGCGGGGGGCTACAAGAGACCCAGTACTTC
TRBJ2-1,.,.,TRBV29-1,CSVEDRSYNEQFF,TGCAGCGTTGAAGATCGATCATACAATGAGCAGTTCTTC
TRBJ1-4,.,.,TRBV19,CASSNGANEKLFF,TGTGCCAGTTCGAATGGGGCTAATGAAAAACTGTTTTTT
TRBJ2-1,.,.,TRBV6-4,CASSESFSVSEKGDNEQFF,TGTGCCAGCAGTGAGTCCTTTTCTGTTAGCGAAAAGGGCGACAATGAGCAGTTCTTC
TRBJ2-1,.,.,TRBV6-2/TRBV6-3,CASSYYRAHEQFF,TGTGCCAGCAGTTACTACAGGGCGCATGAGCAGTTCTTC
TRBJ2-1,.,TRBD1,TRBV24-1,CATSGGQGADNEQFF,TGTGCCACCAGTGGGGGACAGGGGGCCGACAATGAGCAGTTCTTC
TRBJ2-7,.,.,TRBV27,CASSFPGQSYIYEQYF,TGTGCCAGCAGTTTTCCCGGACAGTCGTATATATACGAGCAGTACTTC
TRBJ2-3,.,.,TRBV5-4,CASSHGAGDTDTQYF,TGTGCCAGCAGCCACGGGGCAGGGGACACAGATACGCAGTATTTT
TRBJ1-4,.,TRBD1,TRBV6-2/TRBV6-3,CASSPGTGETEKLFF,TGTGCCAGCAGTCCAGGGACAGGGGAGACGGAAAAACTGTTTTTT
TRBJ1-6,once,TRBD1,TRBV4-3,CASSRGQGADSPLHF,TGCGCCAGCAGCCGGGGACAGGGGGCGGATTCACCCCTCCACTTT
TRBJ2-5,.,TRBD2,TRBV3-1/TRBV3-2,CASSPLTSGDLQETQYF,TGTGCCAGCAGCCCCCTGACTAGCGGGGACCTCCAAGAGACCCAGTACTTC
TRBJ1-2,.,.,TRBV7-9,CASSHRDIYGYTF,TGTGCCAGCAGCCACCGGGACATCTATGGCTACACCTTC
TRBJ1-2,.,TRBD1,TRBV5-1,CASSRDSFYGYTF,TGCGCCAGCAGCCGGGACAGTTTTTATGGCTACACCTTC
TRBJ1-1,.,.,TRBV28,CASSPELTTNTEAFF,TGTGCCAGCAGTCCCGAGTTGACAACGAACACTGAAGCTTTCTTT
TRBJ1-3,.,TRBD1,TRBV9,CASSTSGTGDWGGNTIYF,TGTGCCAGCAGCACATCCGGGACAGGGGACTGGGGGGGAAACACCATATATTTT
TRBJ2-7,.,TRBD1,TRBV5-1,CASSLAIGQGYEQYF,TGCGCCAGCAGCTTGGCTATAGGACAGGGCTACGAGCAGTACTTC
TRBJ2-5,.,.,TRBV2,CASRTTGETQYF,TGTGCCAGCAGGACTACAGGGGAGACCCAGTACTTC
TRBJ2-5,.,.,TRBV5-1,CASSSGLGETQYF,TGCGCCAGCAGCTCTGGGCTAGGGGAGACCCAGTACTTC
TRBJ2-7,.,TRBD2,TRBV6-5,CASSPGTRASGYF,TGTGCCAGCAGTCCCGGGACTAGAGCTTCGGGGTACTTC
TRBJ2-3,.,.,TRBV5-1,CASSSPWASTDTQYF,TGCGCCAGCAGCTCCCCATGGGCTAGCACAGATACGCAGTATTTT
TRBJ2-3,.,.,TRBV20-1,CSANRGDTQYF,TGCAGTGCTAATCGGGGAGATACGCAGTATTTT
TRBJ1-2,.,.,TRBV29-1,CSVEGGTYGYTF,TGCAGCGTTGAAGGCGGAACCTATGGCTACACCTTC
TRBJ1-3,.,.,TRBV7-2,CASSLGPSSSGNTIYF,TGTGCCAGCAGCTTAGGGCCGAGTAGCTCTGGAAACACCATATATTTT
TRBJ2-3,.,.,TRBV28,CASSSDFGRKDTQYF,TGTGCCAGCAGTTCGGATTTCGGACGAAAAGATACGCAGTATTTT
TRBJ1-2,.,.,TRBV18,CASSTRREDYGYTF,TGTGCCAGCTCAACCCGAAGGGAGGACTATGGCTACACCTTC
TRBJ1-5,.,.,TRBV5-5,CASSFQGGNQPQHF,TGTGCCAGCAGCTTTCAAGGGGGGAATCAGCCCCAGCATTTT
TRBJ2-3,once,.,TRBV19,CASQKGPRTDTQYF,TGTGCCAGTCAAAAGGGCCCACGCACAGATACGCAGTATTTT
TRBJ1-4,.,.,TRBV7-2,CASSSKGGVDEKLFF,TGTGCCAGCAGCTCCAAGGGGGGGGTTGATGAAAAACTGTTTTTT
TRBJ1-2,.,TRBD1,TRBV19,CASIGTGLANYGYTF,TGTGCCAGTATCGGGACAGGCCTTGCTAACTATGGCTACACCTTC
TRBJ1-2,.,TRBD1,TRBV2,CASSGTGTGNYGYTF,TGTGCCAGCAGTGGGACCGGGACAGGGAACTATGGCTACACCTTC
TRBJ1-2,once,.,TRBV30,CAWSVNQNGYTF,TGTGCCTGGAGTGTCAATCAGAATGGCTACACCTTC